This TCR beta chain was sequenced during a study of OX40 agonist ivuxolimab in advanced cancers. Points from the study as a whole: Still undetermined is the antigen specificity of the expanded peripheral T cells. At doses 0.1 to 3.0 mg/kg, CD4+ and CD8+ clones expanded.

By its share, this clone is medium-sized. Its antigen remains unknown. The protocol was immunoSEQ multiplex PCR, while the TCRdb copy is restricted to in-frame clones and leaves out a portion. The repertoire holds some 30,000 clones, with roughly 80% as singletons. The CDR3 spans 15 residues. CDR1 is SGDLS and CDR2 is YYNGEE in the germline V gene. Trimming took 4 bases from V and 6 from J; bases not matched to a gene: 12. This TCR was recovered from an adult with an advanced solid tumor such as melanoma, head and neck, liver or kidney cancer. Sample: CD4+ or CD8+ T cells sorted from blood, taken in a trial of the OX40 agonist ivuxolimab. The chain uses TRBV9 and TRBJ1-2, with 7 bases matching TRBD1. Written as DNA, the CDR3 is TGTGCCAGCAGCCAATTCGTATCAACAGGGGATGGCTACACCTTC. Protein sequence: CASSQFVSTGDGYTF.